This TCR beta chain is from a study of shared clonotypes between healthy human individuals. Study findings and constraints: It was observed that around 5% of naive CD4 clonotypes were shared across a few donors. Generation probabilities were higher for clonotypes shared across all four sorted-subset donors than for unshared ones.

To note about this clone: Its antigen is not identified.

Each cell subset's genomic DNA was divided evenly among several immunoSEQ plates. Using immunoSEQ multiplex PCR, the repertoire was profiled, and TCRdb retains in-frame clones only, with some absent. The table lists more than 550,000 clones, around 90% of them singletons. Germline V gene sequence: CDR1 MNHNY, CDR2 SVGAGI (reference sequence). The CDR3 has 14 amino acids. With 2 bases removed from V and 2 bases from J, the gap between germline ends came to 9 bases. To make CD8 memory, CD45RO+ cells were put together with CCR7-negative CD45RA+ TemRA cells. This TCR came from a man between 18 and 29 years old in good health. Some clones in this sample may be carry-over from other donors' samples. The rearrangement uses TRBV6-6 and TRBJ1-2, with TRBD1 as a possible D gene (5 bases). The sample was memory CD8+ T cells from PBMCs. Subset indicated: CD45RO+ cells pooled with CCR7-negative TemRA cells. The CDR3 bases are TGTGCCAGCAGTTACCCCGGGGGGAACTATGGCTACACCTTC. Protein: CASSYPGGNYGYTF.